This TCR beta chain stems from a study of blood T cell repertoires in COVID-19. As for the study in general: Acute and convalescent COVID-19 samples came from the United States, Italy and Spain. The analysed material was cDNA or gDNA that came from T cells, B-cell-depleted T cells, or PBMCs.

Germline values: CDR1 LGHNA, CDR2 YNFKEQ. This CDR3 is 15 amino acids long. V was shortened by 0 bases and J by 4 bases, with 12 bases between the two germline ends. As processed by the authors: Reference gene primers were amplified, and this amplification served to estimate nucleated cell counts. Clones were sequenced by immunoSEQ multiplex PCR, and TCRdb holds only the in-frame ones, with some missing. V and J calls and clone size are those listed in that table; D and trimming were worked out from the DNA. The sample carries tens of thousands of clones, over 70% recorded once. The chain links TRBV4-2 to TRBJ1-2, with D unresolved. The TCR comes from a man aged 50 to 60 with active COVID-19. Source material: peripheral blood. CDR3 in amino acids: CASSQEGLGGYGYTF. DNA of the CDR3: TGTGCCAGCAGCCAAGAGGGCCTCGGAGGCTATGGCTACACCTTC.